The 17 T cell receptor beta chains reported below all come from one sample, sequenced in a study of Graves' ophthalmopathy and Graves' hyperthyroidism. From RNA, the CDR3 regions of TCR beta chains were amplified and sequenced. First-round RT-PCR used HTBI primers; second-round multiplex PCR followed. Each CDR3 protein is one row after TCRdb ran MiXCR on the multiplex PCR reads. The table records approximately 410,000 distinct CDR3 sequences, 15% of them present only once. Input material: peripheral blood. The receptor source for this set is a woman under 30 with stable Graves' hyperthyroidism.

This clonotype showed up many times. The chain carries TRBV4-2 and TRBJ2-7; the D is unclear. The CDR3 extends over 12 amino acids. Germline loops: CDR1 LGHNA, CDR2 YNFKEQ. Trimming removed 5 bases from V and 2 bases from J, with 7 bases in between. Written as DNA, the CDR3 is TGTGCCAGCAGCGACGGCACCTACGAGCAGTACTTC. Its translation is CASSDGTYEQYF.

This clonotype came up many times. The rearrangement joins TRBV10-3 to TRBJ1-1; the D is unclear. V lost 0 bases, J lost 1 base, and 9 bases lay in between. This CDR3 comprises 15 residues. Germline-derived CDR1 and CDR2 are ENHRY and SYGVKD. CDR3 bases: TGTGCCATCAGTGAGTCTCCTTCCTCGAACACTGAAGCTTTCTTT. Its translation is CAISESPSSNTEAFF.

Many counts were recorded for this clonotype. The rearrangement joins TRBV7-8 to TRBJ2-5, with 8 bases that match TRBD1. With 2 bases clipped from V and 4 bases from J, the junction kept 6 bases outside the gene matches. This CDR3 has 15 amino acids. In germline, CDR1 is SGHVS, CDR2 FQNEAQ. As DNA, the CDR3 is TGTGCCAGCAGCTTAAGTTTGACAGGGGTAGAGACCCAGTACTTC. Amino acids: CASSLSLTGVETQYF.

The rearrangement joins TRBV12-3 or TRBV12-4 to TRBJ1-1, with 7 bases aligning to TRBD1. Trimming took 5 bases from V and 5 from J; bases not matched to a gene: 8. The CDR3 loop spans 14 amino acids. The CDR3 nucleotides read TGTGCCAGCAGTCGCCCTGGGACAGAGACTGAAGCTTTCTTT. It specifies CASSRPGTETEAFF.

This clonotype came up many times. J is TRBJ1-2 and V is TRBV6-5; possibly TRBD1 for D (5 bases). The CDR3 loop spans 16 amino acids. Trimming shortened V by 0 bases and J by 6 bases, and 17 bases separated the two germline ends. CDR1 and CDR2 (germline): MNHEY, SVGAGI. The CDR3: CASSYSTGGVRHGYTF. CDR3 nucleotide sequence: TGTGCCAGCAGTTACTCCACAGGAGGGGTGAGGCATGGCTACACCTTC.

As to this clonotype: The germline gene is not matched at one end of the junction; a read error may be the cause. J is TRBJ2-7 and V is TRBV27; D is undetermined. The CDR3 has 13 amino acids. The germline CDR1 and CDR2 sequences are MNHEY and SMNVEV (reference sequence). The CDR3 here is CVSSPTSSYEQYF. For the CDR3, the DNA is TGTGTCAGCAGTCCCACCTCCTCCTACGAGCAGTACTTC.

The chain couples TRBV4-2 to TRBJ2-4; D is possibly TRBD1 (6 bases). The CDR3 totals 18 residues. The V end lost 1 base, the J end lost 0 bases, and 16 bases lay between the germline ends. Germline V lookup: CDR1 LGHNA, CDR2 YNFKEQ. CDR3 region: CASSQGGGRVIAKNIQYF. DNA of the CDR3: TGTGCCAGCAGCCAAGGAGGGGGTCGCGTTATAGCCAAAAACATTCAGTACTTC.

The chain links TRBV12-3 or TRBV12-4 to TRBJ1-1, with TRBD1 as a possible D gene (6 bases). V gave up 3 bases and J gave up 0 bases, with 17 bases separating them. The CDR3 runs to 17 residues. The CDR3 loop reads CASSLQLGGAMNTEAFF. As DNA, the CDR3 is TGTGCCAGCAGTTTGCAACTAGGGGGTGCCATGAACACTGAAGCTTTCTTT.

This clonotype was picked up many times. The chain combines TRBV6-2 or TRBV6-3 with TRBJ1-1, with D tentatively TRBD1 (5 bases). The germline V and J ends were trimmed by 2 bases and 1 base, with 14 bases remaining between them. CDR1 is MNHEY and CDR2 is SVGEGT in the germline V gene. This CDR3 has 16 amino acids. The CDR3 region is CASSYGLLQGNTEAFF. The CDR3 coding sequence is TGTGCCAGCAGTTACGGGCTACTTCAGGGGAACACTGAAGCTTTCTTT.

This clonotype appeared many times. V gene TRBV20-1 combines with J gene TRBJ2-7, with TRBD1 matching over 9 bases. The CDR3 loop spans 14 amino acids. Germline V lookup: CDR1 DFQATT, CDR2 SNEGSKA (reference sequence). V lost 6 bases to trimming and J lost 0 bases; unmatched junction nucleotides: 6. DNA of the CDR3: TGCAGTGCGACAGGGGGACAAAGCTCCTACGAGCAGTACTTC. Its protein product is CSATGGQSSYEQYF.

The V and J genes are TRBV4-1 and TRBJ1-1; D is uncertain. CDR3 size: 16 residues. V dropped 1 base and J dropped 1 base, with 13 bases sitting between them. Germline V gene sequence: CDR1 MGHRA, CDR2 YSYEKL. The CDR3 sequence: CASSQGWQSSNTEAFF. As DNA, the CDR3 is TGCGCCAGCAGCCAAGGATGGCAGTCCTCGAACACTGAAGCTTTCTTT.

This clonotype was found many times. The CDR3 nucleotides are TGTGCCAGCAGCCCTGACGGTGTTAGCAATCAGCCCCAGCATTTT. It yields the protein CASSPDGVSNQPQHF. The V and J genes are TRBV12-3 or TRBV12-4 and TRBJ1-5; D ambiguous. Trimming removed 6 bases at V and 0 bases at J, with 12 bases between. The CDR3 runs to 15 residues.

This clonotype was recorded at least ten times. The rearrangement joins TRBV29-1 to TRBJ1-2; TRBD1 matches 8 bases. This CDR3 is built from 21 residues. After removal of 0 bases from V and 4 bases from J, the junction contained 25 bases not matched to a gene. The germline CDR1 and CDR2 sequences are SQVTM and ANQGSEA. Here the CDR3 DNA reads TGCAGCGTTGAAGAACCGACCCGGACAGGGAGATTAGTCCAACTCGTCTATGGCTACACCTTC. It yields the protein CSVEEPTRTGRLVQLVYGYTF.

This clonotype was detected many times. This chain connects TRBV6-2 or TRBV6-3 to TRBJ2-7; 7 positions agree with TRBD1. Germline assignment: CDR1 MNHEY and CDR2 SVGEGT. The ends lost 5 bases at V and 3 bases at J; junction bases unmatched: 4. This CDR3 is built from 13 residues. The CDR3, as DNA: TGTGCCAGCAGTATCCGGGACAGCTACGAGCAGTACTTC. The encoded protein is CASSIRDSYEQYF.

This clonotype was counted ten times or more. V and J are TRBV7-2 and TRBJ2-7; 9 bases line up with TRBD2. The length of the CDR3 is 15 residues. Looked up from germline, CDR1 is SGHTA and CDR2 is FQGNSA. The trim removed 5 bases at V and 2 bases at J, leaving 7 bases unmatched. CDR3 amino acids: CASSGDSGGTYEQYF. The CDR3 bases are TGTGCCAGCAGCGGGGATAGCGGGGGAACCTACGAGCAGTACTTC.

Points on this clonotype: A much larger clone lies one base from this, so it may be a read error. V and J are TRBV2 and TRBJ2-2, with 8 positions matching TRBD1. The CDR3 totals 13 residues. CDR1 and CDR2 (germline): SNHLY, FYNNEI. The CDR3 sequence: CASGQGTAGELCF. The CDR3 DNA reads as TGTGCCAGCGGACAGGGAACCGCCGGGGAGCTGTGTTTT.

This clonotype showed up many times. The chain joins TRBV4-2 to TRBJ1-6, with TRBD1 identical over 7 bases. V lost 6 bases, J lost 6 bases, and 8 bases stayed unmatched. Germline lookup yields CDR1 LGHNA and CDR2 YNFKEQ. CDR3 length: 15 residues. The CDR3 is CASRPQGVLNSPLHF. As DNA, the CDR3 is TGTGCCAGCAGGCCTCAGGGGGTGCTTAATTCACCCCTCCACTTT.